The present T cell receptor beta chain was sequenced within a study of shared clonotypes between healthy human individuals. For the study at large: Per donor, CD8 memory used one plate, CD8 naive used two, CD4 memory used three and CD4 naive used three.

Broader study findings: Non-shared clonotypes displayed generation probabilities falling below those of clonotypes present in all four donors. The naive CD4 repertoires of four donors were compared, and approximately 4.7% of clonotypes were shared. Larger estimated richness was generally recorded for naive subsets relative to memory subsets.

A few counts support this clone. Its target is unknown. Repertoires were generated with immunoSEQ multiplex PCR, while TCRdb's copy carries only in-frame clones and drops some. The repertoire holds fewer than 1.4 million clones, with around 78% as singletons. The V and J ends lost 5 bases and 7 bases respectively, with 13 bases between them. This CDR3 comprises 13 residues. Germline lookup yields CDR1 SGHRS and CDR2 YFSETQ. This rearrangement joins TRBV5-1 to TRBJ2-1, with D possibly being TRBD2 (6 bases). The source is a man aged 18 to 35 in good health. Some clones in this sample may be carry-over from other donors' samples. The sample was memory CD4+ T cells from PBMCs. Subset here: CD45RA-negative fraction. The CDR3 coding sequence is TGCGCCAGCAGTAACCCGGCGGGAAATGAGCAGTTCTTC. Its translation is CASSNPAGNEQFF.